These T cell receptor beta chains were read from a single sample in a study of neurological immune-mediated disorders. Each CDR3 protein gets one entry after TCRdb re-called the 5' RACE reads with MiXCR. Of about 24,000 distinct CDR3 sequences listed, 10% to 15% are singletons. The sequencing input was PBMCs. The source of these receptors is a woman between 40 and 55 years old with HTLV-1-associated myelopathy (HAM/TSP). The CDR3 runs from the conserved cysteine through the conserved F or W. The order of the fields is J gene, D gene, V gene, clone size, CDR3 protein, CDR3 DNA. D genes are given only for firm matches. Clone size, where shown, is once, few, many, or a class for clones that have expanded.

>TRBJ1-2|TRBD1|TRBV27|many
CASSGQGINYGYTF
TGTGCCAGCAGTGGACAGGGGATTAACTATGGCTACACCTTC
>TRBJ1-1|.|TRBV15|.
CATSRDLVPTMNTEAFF
TGTGCCACCAGCAGAGATTTGGTCCCAACCATGAACACTGAAGCTTTCTTT
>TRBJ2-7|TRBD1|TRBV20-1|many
CSAPTSMDRYEQYF
TGCAGTGCCCCTACCTCCATGGACAGGTACGAGCAGTACTTC
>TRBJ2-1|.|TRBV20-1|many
CSTPSPGTDYNEQFF
TGCAGTACACCTAGTCCCGGGACGGATTACAATGAGCAGTTCTTC
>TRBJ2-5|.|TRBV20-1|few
CSARSRVGETQYF
TGCAGTGCTAGATCCCGGGTTGGAGAGACCCAGTACTTC
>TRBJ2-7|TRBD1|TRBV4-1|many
CASSQQTGRSYEQYF
TGCGCCAGCAGCCAACAGACAGGGAGATCCTACGAGCAGTACTTC
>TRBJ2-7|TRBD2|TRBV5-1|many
CASSPRLAGGIQQYF
TGCGCCAGCAGCCCGAGACTAGCGGGGGGCATCCAGCAGTACTTC
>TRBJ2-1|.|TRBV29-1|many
CSVVSRYGRLTENEQFF
TGCAGCGTTGTAAGTCGATACGGACGGTTGACTGAGAATGAGCAGTTCTTC
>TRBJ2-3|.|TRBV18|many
CASSLEGQRTQYF
TGTGCCAGCTCACTCGAAGGCCAGCGTACGCAGTATTTT
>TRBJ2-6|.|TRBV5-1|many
CASSRRSGVSSGANVLTF
TGCGCCAGCAGCCGGAGGTCAGGGGTGAGCTCTGGGGCCAACGTCCTGACTTTC
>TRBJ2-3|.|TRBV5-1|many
CASSSDVTDTQYF
TGCGCCAGCAGCTCAGACGTCACAGATACGCAGTATTTT
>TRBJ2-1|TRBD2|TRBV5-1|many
CASSAGLAGGNNEQFF
TGCGCCAGCAGCGCGGGACTAGCGGGGGGTAACAATGAGCAGTTCTTC
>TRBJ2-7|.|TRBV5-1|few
CASSYLPGIRDEQYF
TGCGCCAGCAGCTACCTTCCGGGTATTAGGGACGAGCAGTACTTC
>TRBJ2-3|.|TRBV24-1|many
CATSDYDITDTQYF
TGTGCCACCAGTGACTACGACATCACAGATACGCAGTATTTT
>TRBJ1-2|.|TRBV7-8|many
CASSLITGRGYGYTF
TGTGCCAGCAGCTTAATAACAGGGCGCGGCTATGGCTACACCTTC
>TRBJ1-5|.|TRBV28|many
CASSARQPQHF
TGTGCCAGCAGTGCCCGTCAGCCCCAGCATTTT
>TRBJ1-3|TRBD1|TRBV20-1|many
CSAKGQGSHTIYF
TGCAGTGCTAAGGGACAGGGCTCCCACACCATATATTTT